The 21 T cell receptor beta chains in this list originate from one sample, sequenced in a study of beta chain features in type 1 diabetes. Sequencing targeted expressed TCRB transcripts, as all isolated RNA had been reverse transcribed. Assay used: immunoSEQ multiplex PCR; TCRdb lists only in-frame clones, some missing. The sample yields under 300,000 clones, around 24% seen once. For these TCRs, the target antigens are not known. General observations from the study: Within each of all four CD4+ subsets, Type 1 diabetes patients had TCRB CDR3s that were moderately but significantly shorter.

The sample consisted of naive CD4+ T cells from blood. These receptors were taken from a woman aged 25 to 45 with type 1 diabetes.

The chain combines TRBV14 with TRBJ1-2; possibly TRBD1 for D (5 bases). This CDR3 contains 15 residues. With 5 bases removed from V and 4 bases from J, the gap between germline ends came to 17 bases. CDR1 is SGHDN, CDR2 FVKESK, per germline. CDR3 sequence reads: CASSSLQDRIYGYTF. The CDR3 DNA sequence: TGTGCCAGCAGCTCCTTACAGGATCGTATCTATGGCTACACCTTC.

This clone turned up a few times. V usage is TRBV5-1 and J usage is TRBJ2-3; D is possibly TRBD2 (6 bases). Trimming cost V 4 bases and J 2 bases, with 14 bases left between them. The germline gives CDR1 SGHRS, CDR2 YFSETQ. The CDR3 sequence is 15 residues long. CDR3 nucleotide sequence: TGCGCCAGCAGCCCCGGCGCTAGCGACACAGATACGCAGTATTTT. Its translation: CASSPGASDTDTQYF.

The rearrangement uses TRBV19 and TRBJ1-2, with 8 bases that match TRBD1. Germline CDR1 and CDR2: LNHDA and SQIVND (reference sequence). The CDR3 is 15 residues long. The ends lost 5 bases at V and 5 bases at J; junction bases unmatched: 10. The CDR3 nucleotides read TGTGCCAGTAGTCCCGGACAGGGACGACGGTATGGCTACACCTTC. The encoded protein is CASSPGQGRRYGYTF.

This clone was seen a few times. J is TRBJ2-1 and V is TRBV5-1, with D hard to call. Per the germline V gene, CDR1 is SGHRS and CDR2 is YFSETQ. Between the trimmed V and J ends, which lost 0 bases and 8 bases, there was a span of 6 bases. The CDR3 covers 12 residues. DNA for the CDR3: TGCGCCAGCAGCTTGGACATCCATGAGCAGTTCTTC. This translates into CASSLDIHEQFF.

In its sample, this clone was seen a few times. The chain couples TRBV6-5 to TRBJ2-6, with D perhaps TRBD1 (6 bases). This CDR3 comprises 14 residues. V was pared by 10 bases and J by 0 bases, with 10 bases between. CDR1 is MNHEY, CDR2 SVGAGI, per germline. The chain's CDR3 is CATQQGSGANVLTF. CDR3 bases: TGTGCCACCCAACAGGGCTCTGGGGCCAACGTCCTGACTTTC.

Only a few counts were recorded for this clone. The chain links TRBV10-3 to TRBJ2-5, with 13 bases that match TRBD2. J lost 7 bases, V lost 6 bases, and 11 bases had no gene match. This CDR3 region has 16 residues. Germline V lookup: CDR1 ENHRY, CDR2 SYGVKD. The CDR3 loop reads CAISLELAGGPGTQYF. CDR3 sequence (DNA): TGTGCCATCAGCCTTGAACTAGCGGGAGGGCCGGGGACCCAGTACTTC.

The V and J genes are TRBV15 and TRBJ1-5; D is ambiguous. Looked up from germline, CDR1 is LNHNV and CDR2 is YYDKDF (reference sequence). The CDR3 is 13 residues long. Trimming pared 6 bases from V and 7 bases from J, leaving 13 bases between. CDR3 loop: CATSGGMIQPQHF. CDR3 DNA sequence: TGTGCCACCAGTGGAGGGATGATCCAGCCCCAGCATTTT.

The V and J genes are TRBV12-5 and TRBJ2-2, with 13 bases aligning to TRBD2. Losses at the gene ends were 2 bases for V and 4 bases for J; bases not matched to a gene: 4. The V gene's germline CDR1 is LGHNT and CDR2 FRNRAP. The CDR3 length is 17 residues. The CDR3 bases are TGTGCTAGTGGTTTGCTCAGGACTAGCGGGAGCACCGGGGAGCTGTTTTTT. It specifies CASGLLRTSGSTGELFF.

This clone has a handful of counts. The gene calls are TRBV18 and TRBJ2-2; perhaps TRBD1 as D (5 bases). Germline V gene lookup returns CDR1 KGHSH and CDR2 LQKENI. The CDR3 sequence is 16 residues long. The ends were cut back, 3 bases at V and 0 bases at J, with 11 bases in the middle. The CDR3 region has the DNA TGTGCCAGCTCACCTCGAGCAGGGTCGAACACCGGGGAGCTGTTTTTT. Protein: CASSPRAGSNTGELFF.

The CDR3 region is CASSLDRASDTQYF. For the CDR3, the DNA is TGTGCCAGCAGCCTCGACAGGGCATCAGATACGCAGTATTTT. The rearrangement links TRBV11-2 to TRBJ2-3, with 7 bases fitting TRBD1. The CDR3 consists of 14 residues. The junction had 6 bases not matched to a gene; V was cut back by 5 bases and J by 4 bases. Germline V lookup: CDR1 SGHAT, CDR2 FQNNGV.

This clone was seen a handful of times. The chain combines TRBV6-6 with TRBJ1-2; 8 nucleotides align to TRBD1. Germline loops: CDR1 MNHNY, CDR2 SVGAGI (reference sequence). Trimming removed 0 bases from V and 5 bases from J; junction bases left unmatched: 5. This CDR3 spans 15 amino acids. The CDR3 spells CASSYSDREGYGYTF. The CDR3 nucleotides read TGTGCCAGCAGTTACTCGGACAGGGAGGGTTATGGCTACACCTTC.

This clone turned up a few times. The gene calls are TRBV5-1 and TRBJ2-7, with TRBD2 as a possible D gene (6 bases). V lost 1 base and J 0 bases, leaving 8 bases between the germline ends. From germline, CDR1 is SGHRS and CDR2 YFSETQ. This CDR3 is built from 14 residues. The CDR3 bases are TGCGCCAGCAGCTTGACTAGCAGCTCCTACGAGCAGTACTTC. The encoded protein is CASSLTSSSYEQYF.

This clone was observed a handful of times. J is TRBJ2-2 and V is TRBV4-1, with D hard to call. The V end was cut by 0 bases, the J end by 3 bases, with 8 bases between. CDR1 and CDR2 (germline): MGHRA, YSYEKL. CDR3 size: 15 residues. CDR3 sequence: CASSQERQYTGELFF. The CDR3 DNA reads TGCGCCAGCAGCCAAGAGAGGCAGTACACCGGGGAGCTGTTTTTT.

The rearrangement links TRBV5-1 to TRBJ1-5; D unresolved. This CDR3 comprises 15 residues. V lost 2 bases and J lost 2, with 11 bases in between. Germline CDR1 reads SGHRS; CDR2 reads YFSETQ. DNA of the CDR3: TGCGCCAGCAGCTTCGGGGTCGGCGGCAATCAGCCCCAGCATTTT. Translation: CASSFGVGGNQPQHF.

The table lists this clone with a few counts. Other DNA sequences in this sample translate to the same CDR3. The chain couples TRBV30 to TRBJ1-5; maybe TRBD1 (6 bases). Trimming shortened V by 1 base and J by 2 bases, and 6 bases separated the two germline ends. The CDR3 runs 13 residues. Germline loops: CDR1 GTSNPN, CDR2 SVGIG (reference sequence). The CDR3 DNA sequence: TGTGCCTGGAGTGACAGGGGCAATCAGCCCCAGCATTTT. Translating it yields CAWSDRGNQPQHF.

This clone was recorded a few times. The chain combines TRBV18 with TRBJ2-3; perhaps TRBD1 as D (5 bases). Trimming pared 1 base from V and 3 bases from J, leaving 17 bases between. Germline CDR1 reads KGHSH; CDR2 reads LQKENI. The CDR3 has 17 amino acids. CDR3 sequence (DNA): TGTGCCAGCTCACCACTGGTTCAAGACAGCTTTACAGATACGCAGTATTTT. Translation gives CASSPLVQDSFTDTQYF.

The sample holds a few counts of this clone. CDR3 sequence reads: CASSESILSHEAFF. CDR3 coding DNA: TGTGCCAGCAGTGAAAGCATTTTGAGTCACGAAGCTTTCTTT. The V call is TRBV2, the J call TRBJ1-1; D is undetermined. Germline V gene sequence: CDR1 SNHLY, CDR2 FYNNEI. With 2 bases removed from V and 8 bases from J, the gap between germline ends came to 15 bases. The CDR3 is 14 amino acids. The full variable domain, rest sourced from reference TRBV2 and TRBJ1-1, is EPEVTQTPSHQVTQMGQEVILRCVPISNHLYFYWYRQILGQKVEFLVSFYNNEISEKSEIFDDQFSVERPDGSNFTLKIRSTKLEDSAMYFCASSESILSHEAFFGQGTRLTVV.

The table lists this clone with a few counts. The chain carries TRBV15 and TRBJ2-1; 9 bases line up with TRBD2. Looked up from germline, CDR1 is LNHNV and CDR2 is YYDKDF (reference sequence). The CDR3 consists of 16 residues. J was trimmed by 0 bases and V by 3 bases; bases with no gene match: 3. CDR3 nucleotide sequence: TGTGCCACCAGCAGGGGACTAGCCAGCTCCTACAATGAGCAGTTCTTC. It codes for CATSRGLASSYNEQFF.

V and J are TRBV2 and TRBJ2-7, with a possible D match to TRBD1 (6 bases). Germline V gene sequence: CDR1 SNHLY, CDR2 FYNNEI. With 8 bases removed from V and 5 bases from J, the gap between germline ends came to 13 bases. CDR3 size: 12 residues. This CDR3 reads CASDLTGDEQYF. The CDR3 region has the DNA TGTGCCAGCGACCTGACAGGCGACGAGCAGTACTTC.

J is TRBJ2-7 and V is TRBV5-1; possibly TRBD2 for D (5 bases). The germline V and J ends were trimmed by 0 bases and 7 bases, with 14 bases remaining between them. The CDR3 has 14 residues. Germline CDR1 and CDR2: SGHRS and YFSETQ. The CDR3 region is CASSLAGKVEEQYF. The DNA for the CDR3 is TGCGCCAGCAGCTTGGCCGGGAAGGTCGAAGAGCAGTACTTC.

In this sample, this clone turned up a few times. J is TRBJ2-5 and V is TRBV4-2, with TRBD1 matching 8 bases. The CDR3 runs 17 residues. Germline CDR1 and CDR2: LGHNA and YNFKEQ. J gave up 5 bases and V 0 bases, and 11 bases lay outside the gene matches. CDR3 in amino acids: CASSQDEGQGLSETQYF. In DNA, the CDR3 is TGTGCCAGCAGCCAAGATGAAGGACAGGGCCTTTCGGAGACCCAGTACTTC.